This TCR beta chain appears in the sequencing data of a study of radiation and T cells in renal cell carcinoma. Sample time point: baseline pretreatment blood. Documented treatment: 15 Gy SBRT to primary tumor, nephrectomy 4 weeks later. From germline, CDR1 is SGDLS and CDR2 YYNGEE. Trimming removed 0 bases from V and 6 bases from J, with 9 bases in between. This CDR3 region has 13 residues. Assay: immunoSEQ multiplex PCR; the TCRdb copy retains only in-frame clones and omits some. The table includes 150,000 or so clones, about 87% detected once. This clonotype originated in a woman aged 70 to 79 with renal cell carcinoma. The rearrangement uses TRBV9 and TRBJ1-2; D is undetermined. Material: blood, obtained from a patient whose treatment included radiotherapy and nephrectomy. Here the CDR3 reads CASSVGASDGYTF. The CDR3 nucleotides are TGTGCCAGCAGCGTAGGGGCATCCGATGGCTACACCTTC.